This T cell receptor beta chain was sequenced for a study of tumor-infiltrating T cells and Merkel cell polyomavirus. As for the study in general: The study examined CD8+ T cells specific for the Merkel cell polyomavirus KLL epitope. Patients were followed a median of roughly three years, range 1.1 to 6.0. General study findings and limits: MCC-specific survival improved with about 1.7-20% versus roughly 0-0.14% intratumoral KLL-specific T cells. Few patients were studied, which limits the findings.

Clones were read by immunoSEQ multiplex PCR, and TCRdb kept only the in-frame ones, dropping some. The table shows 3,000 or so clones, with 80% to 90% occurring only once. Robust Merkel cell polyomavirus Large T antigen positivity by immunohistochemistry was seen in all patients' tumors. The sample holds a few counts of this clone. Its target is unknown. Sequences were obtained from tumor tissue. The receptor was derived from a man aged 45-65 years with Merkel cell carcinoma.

In DNA form, the CDR3 reads TGTGCCAGCAGCGCCACAGGGTTAGACACTGAAGCTTTCTTT. It translates to CASSATGLDTEAFF. This chain uses TRBV2 with TRBJ1-1, with D tentatively TRBD1 (6 bases). This CDR3 is built from 14 residues. CDR1 and CDR2 from the germline V gene are SNHLY and FYNNEI. V gave up 6 bases and J gave up 3 bases, with 14 bases separating them.